This T cell receptor (beta chain) was identified in a study of CD8 T cells in Susac syndrome. RNA in amounts of roughly 0.5 to 1 ug was reverse transcribed with random hexamers. Multiplex PCR with immunoSEQ amplified the TCR beta CDR3 across 54 Vbeta and 13 Jbeta. TCRdb recomputed calls from the immunoSEQ multiplex PCR reads with MiXCR, one row per CDR3 protein. The sample lists over 120,000 distinct CDR3 sequences, approximately 95% seen once, with roughly 0.083% in the top ten. Per the germline V gene, CDR1 is KGHSH and CDR2 is LQKENI. With V trimmed by 2 bases and J by 0 bases, 9 bases remained unmatched. The CDR3 spans 18 residues. This clonotype was detected only once.

This TCR came from a human donor in good health. Sequenced input: CD4+ T cells from PBMCs. The rearrangement joins TRBV18 to TRBJ2-7; 11 bases match TRBD2. Here the CDR3 reads CASSPAITSGRASYEQYF. The CDR3, as DNA: TGTGCCAGCTCACCAGCAATTACTAGCGGGAGAGCCTCCTACGAGCAGTACTTC. Looking up the rest from reference TRBV18 and TRBJ2-7 gives the full variable domain: NAGVMQNPRHLVRRRGQEARLRCSPMKGHSHVYWYRQLPEEGLKFMVYLQKENIIDESGMPKERFSAEFPKEGPSILRIQQVVRGDSAAYFCASSPAITSGRASYEQYFGPGTRLTVT.